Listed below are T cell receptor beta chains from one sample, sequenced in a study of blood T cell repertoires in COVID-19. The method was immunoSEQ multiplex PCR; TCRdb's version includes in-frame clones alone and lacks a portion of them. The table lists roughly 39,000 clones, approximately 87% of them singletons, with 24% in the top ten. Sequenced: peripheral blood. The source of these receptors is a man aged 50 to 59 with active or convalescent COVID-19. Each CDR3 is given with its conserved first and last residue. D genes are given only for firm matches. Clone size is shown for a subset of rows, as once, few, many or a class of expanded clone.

TGTGCCAGCAGTACGTCACAGGTTTCTGAAGCTTTCTTT,CASSTSQVSEAFF,.,.,TRBJ1-1,TRBV6-5
TGTGCCAGCAGCTTGGGAACCCTACTAGGTAGCGAGCAGTACTTC,CASSLGTLLGSEQYF,.,once,TRBJ2-7,TRBV5-6
TGTGCCAGCAGCTCCCCCGAGGGGGGGGTCACAGATACGCAGTATTTT,CASSSPEGGVTDTQYF,.,.,TRBJ2-3,TRBV7-2
TGTGCCAGCAGCTTAGAAGGGGCCCTCAACAATGAGCAGTTCTTC,CASSLEGALNNEQFF,.,.,TRBJ2-1,TRBV7-9
TGTGCCAGCCGGGACAGAATTAGCAATCAGCCCCAGCATTTT,CASRDRISNQPQHF,TRBD1,.,TRBJ1-5,TRBV5-8
TGTGCCAGCAGTCCAACAGGGCCTAACTATGGCTACACCTTC,CASSPTGPNYGYTF,.,once,TRBJ1-2,TRBV7-9
TGTGCCTGGATGTACAGGGGGCTTGGCTACACCTTC,CAWMYRGLGYTF,TRBD1,.,TRBJ1-2,TRBV30
TGTGCCAGCTCACCACCCGGGAGGAGTTCCCCCCTAGCTAACACCATATATTTT,CASSPPGRSSPLANTIYF,.,.,TRBJ1-3,TRBV18
TGTGCCAGCAGCCAGGGAGCGGGAGGGCCCGGAGAGACCCAGTACTTC,CASSQGAGGPGETQYF,TRBD2,.,TRBJ2-5,TRBV4-2
TGCGCCAGCAGCCAAGATGGGGGGGCCCGGCAGGTTAATCAGCCCCAGCATTTT,CASSQDGGARQVNQPQHF,.,.,TRBJ1-5,TRBV4-1
TGTGCCAGCAGTTTATCAGTGGGAGTCTTCGATGAGCAGTTCTTC,CASSLSVGVFDEQFF,.,few,TRBJ2-1,TRBV27
TGTGCCACCCACCTGGATGAACAGGGACGCTACACCTTC,CATHLDEQGRYTF,.,once,TRBJ1-2,TRBV28
TGTGCCAGCAGTGAATCGATGACGGGTAATTCACCCCTCCACTTT,CASSESMTGNSPLHF,.,.,TRBJ1-6,TRBV6-1
TGTGCCAGCAGCTTAAACCCCGGGAGAACCGATGAGCAGTTCTTC,CASSLNPGRTDEQFF,.,once,TRBJ2-1,TRBV7-3
TGCGCCAGCAGCCAAGTGAGAAGCGGGGGAGGAATCGGGGAGCTGTTTTTT,CASSQVRSGGGIGELFF,TRBD2,.,TRBJ2-2,TRBV4-1
TGTGCCAGCAGTTTCTCTTCGGTCCTGGAGACCCAGTACTTC,CASSFSSVLETQYF,.,.,TRBJ2-5,TRBV28
TGCGCCAGCACCCCTTACCCTCTAGCGGGTACGAACACCGGGGAGCTGTTTTTT,CASTPYPLAGTNTGELFF,TRBD2,.,TRBJ2-2,TRBV5-1
TGTGCCATCAGATCGAGCGGGGGAGAACAAGAGACCCAGTACTTC,CAIRSSGGEQETQYF,TRBD2,.,TRBJ2-5,TRBV10-3
TGTGCCAGCAGTGGGGGACACGAGAATCAGCCCCAGCATTTT,CASSGGHENQPQHF,.,.,TRBJ1-5,TRBV6-2/TRBV6-3
TGTGCCAGCAGCCAAGATGTTGGCGGCACTGAAGCTTTCTTT,CASSQDVGGTEAFF,.,.,TRBJ1-1,TRBV4-2
TGCGCCAGCAGCCCCCGCACTGGGACAACCGGGGAGCTGTTTTTT,CASSPRTGTTGELFF,.,.,TRBJ2-2,TRBV5-1
TGTGCCAGCAGCTTATGGGGAGTTAAAACTGAAGCTTTCTTT,CASSLWGVKTEAFF,.,once,TRBJ1-1,TRBV5-6
TGTGCCAGTAGTTTGTCCAGGGGCACTGAAGCTTTCTTT,CASSLSRGTEAFF,.,.,TRBJ1-1,TRBV19
TGTGCCAGCAGTCCACTAGGTTTCCAGGAGCAGTTCTTC,CASSPLGFQEQFF,.,once,TRBJ2-1,TRBV27
TGTGCCAGCAGCCGATCGGGATCACCCCTCCACTTT,CASSRSGSPLHF,.,.,TRBJ1-6,TRBV27
TGCGCCAGCAGCTTGGTTACAGGCGATGGCTACACCTTC,CASSLVTGDGYTF,.,.,TRBJ1-2,TRBV5-1
TGCGCCAGCAGCTTGGGGACAGGAAAAAATTCACCCCTCCACTTT,CASSLGTGKNSPLHF,TRBD1,.,TRBJ1-6,TRBV5-1
TGTGCCACCAGTGACAGGGAAGAAAAACTGTTTTTT,CATSDREEKLFF,.,.,TRBJ1-4,TRBV24-1